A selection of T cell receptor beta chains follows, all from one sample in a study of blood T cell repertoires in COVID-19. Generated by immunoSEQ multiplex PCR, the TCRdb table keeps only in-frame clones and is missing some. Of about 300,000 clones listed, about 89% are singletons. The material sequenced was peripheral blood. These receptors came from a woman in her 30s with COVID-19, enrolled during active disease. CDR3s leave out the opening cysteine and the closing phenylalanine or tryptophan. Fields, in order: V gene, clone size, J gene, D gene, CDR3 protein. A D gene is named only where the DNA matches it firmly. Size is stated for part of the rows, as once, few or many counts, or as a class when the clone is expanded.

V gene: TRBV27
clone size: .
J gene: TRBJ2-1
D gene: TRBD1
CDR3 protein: ASSFGQGVHEQF

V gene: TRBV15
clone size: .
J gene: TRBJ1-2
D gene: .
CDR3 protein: ATSFGQTNYGYT

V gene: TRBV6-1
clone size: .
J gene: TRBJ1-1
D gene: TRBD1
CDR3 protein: ASSDRTGMNTEAF

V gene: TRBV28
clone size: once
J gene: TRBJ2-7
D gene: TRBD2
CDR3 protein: ASSFFSGRHEQY

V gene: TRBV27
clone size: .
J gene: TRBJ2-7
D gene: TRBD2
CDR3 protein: ASRFTSGPSYEQY

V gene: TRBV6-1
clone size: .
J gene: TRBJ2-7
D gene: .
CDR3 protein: ASSEGGESYEQY

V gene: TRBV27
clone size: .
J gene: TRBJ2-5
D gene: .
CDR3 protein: ASSPSVQETQY

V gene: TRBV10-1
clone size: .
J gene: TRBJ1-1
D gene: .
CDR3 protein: ASSERGIPNTEAF

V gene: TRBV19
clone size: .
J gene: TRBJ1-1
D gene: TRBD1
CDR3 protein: ASSIGGTGSSNTEAF

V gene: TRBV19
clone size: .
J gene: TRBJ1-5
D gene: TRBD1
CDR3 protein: ASTPDRGFNQPQH

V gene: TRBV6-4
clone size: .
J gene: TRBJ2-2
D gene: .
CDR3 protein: ASERHSNTGELF

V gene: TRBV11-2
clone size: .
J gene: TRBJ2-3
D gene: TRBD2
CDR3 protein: ASSLVTSGKVADTQY

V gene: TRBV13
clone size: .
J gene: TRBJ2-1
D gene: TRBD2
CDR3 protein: ASSKGLAGEAEQF

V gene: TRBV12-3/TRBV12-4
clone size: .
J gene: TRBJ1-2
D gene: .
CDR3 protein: ASSLGPSYGYT

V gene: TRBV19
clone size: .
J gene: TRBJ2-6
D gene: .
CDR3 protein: ASSILRGESSGANVLT

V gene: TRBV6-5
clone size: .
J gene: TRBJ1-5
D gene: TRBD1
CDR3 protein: ASTTGQVGQPQH

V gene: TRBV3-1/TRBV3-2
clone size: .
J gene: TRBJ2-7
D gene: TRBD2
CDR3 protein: ASSQAPGLAGSEQY

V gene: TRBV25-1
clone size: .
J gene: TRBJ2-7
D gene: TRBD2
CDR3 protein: ASSELGGDYSYEQY

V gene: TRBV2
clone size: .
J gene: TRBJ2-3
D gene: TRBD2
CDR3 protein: ASRRLAENTDTQY

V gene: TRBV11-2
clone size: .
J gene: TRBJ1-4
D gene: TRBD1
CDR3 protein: ASSLDRQNEKLF

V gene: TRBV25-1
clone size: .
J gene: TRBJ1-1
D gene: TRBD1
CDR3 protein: ASSGSDRVRYTEAF

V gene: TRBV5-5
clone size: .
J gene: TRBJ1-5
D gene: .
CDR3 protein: ASSFSGTLSQQPQH

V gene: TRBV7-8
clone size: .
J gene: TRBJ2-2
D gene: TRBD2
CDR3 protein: ASSPRLAGALNTGELF

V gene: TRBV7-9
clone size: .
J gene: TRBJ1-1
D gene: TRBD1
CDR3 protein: ASSEQGGGGTEAF

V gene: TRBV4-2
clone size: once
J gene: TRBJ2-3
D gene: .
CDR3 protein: ASSQVSGTDTQY

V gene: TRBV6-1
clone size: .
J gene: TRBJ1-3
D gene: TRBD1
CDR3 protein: ASSEGTGFQGNTIY

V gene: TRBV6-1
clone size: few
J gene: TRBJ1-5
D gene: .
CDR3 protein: ASSEALGGVQPQH

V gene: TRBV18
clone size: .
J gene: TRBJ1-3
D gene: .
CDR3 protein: ASSPRGESPGNTIY

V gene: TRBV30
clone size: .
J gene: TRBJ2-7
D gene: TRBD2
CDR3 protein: ACKKRDLEYEQY

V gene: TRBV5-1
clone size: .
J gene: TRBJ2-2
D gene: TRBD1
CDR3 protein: ASSGQGAGELF

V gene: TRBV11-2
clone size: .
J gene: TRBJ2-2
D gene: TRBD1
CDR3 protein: ASSPRGTGARRNTGELF

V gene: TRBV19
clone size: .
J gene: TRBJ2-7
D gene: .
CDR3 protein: ASSIGVGGTYEQY

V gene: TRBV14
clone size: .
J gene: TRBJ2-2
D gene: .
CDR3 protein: ASSQVGPGELF

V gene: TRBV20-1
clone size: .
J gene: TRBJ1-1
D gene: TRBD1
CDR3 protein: LGQQNTEAF

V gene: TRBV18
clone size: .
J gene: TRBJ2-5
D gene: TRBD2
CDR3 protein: ASSPYGLAGVGETQY

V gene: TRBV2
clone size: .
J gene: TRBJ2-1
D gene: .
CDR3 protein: ASSGIAPYNEQF

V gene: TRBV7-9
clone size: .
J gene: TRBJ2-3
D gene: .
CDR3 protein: ASSSTTKQGDTQY

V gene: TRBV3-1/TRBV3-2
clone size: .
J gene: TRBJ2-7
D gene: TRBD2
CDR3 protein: ASSRGLAGANEQY

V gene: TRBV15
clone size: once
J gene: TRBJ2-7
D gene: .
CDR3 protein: ATSRDPDSYEQY

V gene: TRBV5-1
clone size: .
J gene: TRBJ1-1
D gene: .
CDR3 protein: ASSLEGWTEAF

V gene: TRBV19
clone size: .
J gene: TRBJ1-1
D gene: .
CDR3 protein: ASSKNMNTEAF

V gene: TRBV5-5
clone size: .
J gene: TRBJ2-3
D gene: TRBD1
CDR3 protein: ASSQTGATDTQY

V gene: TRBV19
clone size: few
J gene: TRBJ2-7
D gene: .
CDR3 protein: ASSIRRGYEQY

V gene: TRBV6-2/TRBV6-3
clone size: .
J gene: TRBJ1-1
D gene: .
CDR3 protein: ASSWGTLYEAF

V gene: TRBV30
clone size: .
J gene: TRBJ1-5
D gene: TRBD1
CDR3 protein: AWSGDRGTSNQPQH

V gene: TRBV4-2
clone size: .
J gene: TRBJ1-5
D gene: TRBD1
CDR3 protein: ASSQATGASNQPQH

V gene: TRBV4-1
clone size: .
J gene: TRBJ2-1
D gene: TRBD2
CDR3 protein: ASSQPLAIYHEQF

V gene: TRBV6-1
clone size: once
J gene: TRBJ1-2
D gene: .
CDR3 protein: ASSETGNPSTNYGYT

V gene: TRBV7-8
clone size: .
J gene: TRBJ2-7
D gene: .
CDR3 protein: ASSLGAGLAHYEQY

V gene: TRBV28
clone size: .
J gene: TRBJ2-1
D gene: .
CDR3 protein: ASSSSSAGARSYNEQF

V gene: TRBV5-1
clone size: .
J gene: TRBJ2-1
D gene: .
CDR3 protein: ASSLDGDSYNEQF

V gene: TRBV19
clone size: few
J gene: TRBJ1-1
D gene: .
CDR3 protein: ASSGRVGTEAF

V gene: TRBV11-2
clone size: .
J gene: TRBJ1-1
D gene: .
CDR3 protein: ASSAHRGGNTEAF

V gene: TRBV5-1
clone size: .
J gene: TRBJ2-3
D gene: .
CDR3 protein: ASSLEGDATDTQY

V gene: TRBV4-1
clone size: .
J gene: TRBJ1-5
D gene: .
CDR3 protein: ASSHTETSNQPQH